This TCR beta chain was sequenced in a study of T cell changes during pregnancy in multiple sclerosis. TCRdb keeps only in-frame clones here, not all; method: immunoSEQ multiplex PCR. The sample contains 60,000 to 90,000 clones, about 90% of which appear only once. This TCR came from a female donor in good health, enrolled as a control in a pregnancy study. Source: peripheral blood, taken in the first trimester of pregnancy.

The CDR3 loop reads CASSVLRTVNTGELFF. CDR3 nucleotides: TGTGCCAGCAGCGTTCTAAGGACAGTTAACACCGGGGAGCTGTTTTTT. The V call is TRBV5-8, the J call TRBJ2-2, with D perhaps matching TRBD1 (6 bases). Germline CDR1 and CDR2: SGHTS and YDEGEE. This CDR3 comprises 16 residues. V was pared by 4 bases and J by 2 bases, with 15 bases between.